The clone carrying this T cell receptor (beta chain) is a singleton in its sample. Produced via immunoSEQ multiplex PCR; TCRdb's table is partial and in-frame only. The sample carries roughly 120,000 clones, around 96% recorded once. The sample comes from a study of control samples from healthy donors and cancer patients. Sequencing used blood. This clonotype was obtained from a man between 25 and 39 years old in good health.

The CDR3 loop reads CASSAQLAPLYNEQFF. DNA of the CDR3: TGTGCCAGCAGCGCCCAACTAGCTCCGCTGTACAATGAGCAGTTCTTC. This chain joins TRBV7-9 and TRBJ2-1; the D gene is possibly TRBD2 (6 bases). The germline gives CDR1 SEHNR, CDR2 FQNEAQ (reference sequence). Trimming pared 5 bases from V and 4 bases from J, leaving 18 bases between. The CDR3 extends over 16 amino acids.